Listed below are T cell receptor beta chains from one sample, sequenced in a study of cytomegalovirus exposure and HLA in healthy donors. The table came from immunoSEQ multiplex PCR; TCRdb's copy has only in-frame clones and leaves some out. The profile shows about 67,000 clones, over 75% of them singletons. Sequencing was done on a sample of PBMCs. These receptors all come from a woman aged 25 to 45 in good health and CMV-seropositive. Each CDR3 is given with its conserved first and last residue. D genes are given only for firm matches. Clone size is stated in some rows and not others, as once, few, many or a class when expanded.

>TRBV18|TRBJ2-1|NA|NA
TGTGCCAGCTCACCACGGACAGCTTTAAATGAGCAGTTCTTC
CASSPRTALNEQFF
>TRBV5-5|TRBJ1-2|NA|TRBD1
TGTGCCAGCAGGGAACAGGGGTCTGGCTACACCTTC
CASREQGSGYTF
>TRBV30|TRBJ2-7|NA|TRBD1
TGTGCCTGGAATGTTGGGACAGGGAATAACGAGCAGTACTTC
CAWNVGTGNNEQYF
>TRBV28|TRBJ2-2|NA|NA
TGTGCCAGCAGTTTTCTAGGCGAAAGAGTTCTTAGGACCGGGGAGCTGTTTTTT
CASSFLGERVLRTGELFF
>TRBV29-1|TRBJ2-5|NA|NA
TGCAGCGAGGGGATGGGGGAGACCCAGTACTTC
CSEGMGETQYF
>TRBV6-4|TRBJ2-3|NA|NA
TGTGCCAGCAGTGACTCGGCTAGCAGCACAGATACGCAGTATTTT
CASSDSASSTDTQYF
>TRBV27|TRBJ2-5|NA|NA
TGTGCCAGCAGTTTAAGGGGCAGGGACCAAGAGACCCAGTACTTC
CASSLRGRDQETQYF
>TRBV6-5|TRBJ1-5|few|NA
TGTGCCAGCAGTTTCGACAGTGTATATCAGCCCCAGCATTTT
CASSFDSVYQPQHF
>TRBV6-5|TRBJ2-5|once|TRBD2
TGTGCCAGCAGTTACTCCTTTAGCGGGAGGGGAGAGACCCAGTACTTC
CASSYSFSGRGETQYF
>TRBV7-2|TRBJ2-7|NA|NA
TGTGCCAGCAGCCGAATCCGGGATCAATCCTACGAGCAGTACTTC
CASSRIRDQSYEQYF
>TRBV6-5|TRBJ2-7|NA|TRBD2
TGTGCCAGCAGTTACACTAGCGGGAGTTCCTACGAGCAGTACTTC
CASSYTSGSSYEQYF